These 12 T cell receptor beta chains were all obtained from the same sample, sequenced in a study of long-term antiretroviral therapy in people with HIV (dated by TCRdb to 2022 to 2024). Sequencing of the TRB variable region was done with the immunoSEQ hsTCRB v3.0 assay at survey level resolution. This immuneACCESS table, as held by TCRdb, lists in-frame sequences with V and J called but not all clones. Of the missing ones, under half trace to an unresolved V gene in checked studies; the others have no known cause. This sample lists about 21,000 clones; roughly 80% were detected once. 3% to 4% of the sample belongs to the ten largest clones. The sequences come from unsorted PBMCs, collected 1.9 years after starting antiretroviral therapy. Receptor source: a woman between 50 and 59 years old with HIV.

This clone was counted a single time. The chain recombines TRBV19 with TRBJ2-1; D unclear. V was pared by 5 bases and J by 4 bases, with 6 bases between. CDR1 is LNHDA, CDR2 SQIVND, per germline (reference sequence). The CDR3 is 12 amino acids. In DNA form, the CDR3 reads TGTGCCAGTAGTTCATTTTACAATGAGCAGTTCTTC. It specifies CASSSFYNEQFF.

The CDR3 nucleotides read TGTGCCAGCAGCGCGGGACACCAAGAGACCCAGTACTTC. This encodes CASSAGHQETQYF. The chain combines TRBV13 with TRBJ2-5, with D tentatively TRBD2 (6 bases). Germline lookup yields CDR1 PRHDT and CDR2 FYEKMQ (reference sequence). This CDR3 spans 13 amino acids. Trimming left V 5 bases short and J 0 bases short, with 7 bases between.

V gene TRBV5-1 combines with J gene TRBJ1-1; no firm D call. V lost 4 bases and J 6 bases, leaving 13 bases between the germline ends. There are 13 residues in the CDR3. Germline assignment: CDR1 SGHRS and CDR2 YFSETQ. The CDR3: CASSLLGLAEAFF. In DNA, the CDR3 is TGCGCCAGCAGCCTCCTAGGTCTGGCTGAAGCTTTCTTT. The entire variable domain, with the rest obtained from reference TRBV5-1 and TRBJ1-1, is as follows: KAGVTQTPRYLIKTRGQQVTLSCSPISGHRSVSWYQQTPGQGLQFLFEYFSETQRNKGNFPGRFSGRQFSNSRSEMNVSTLELGDSALYLCASSLLGLAEAFFGQGTRLTVV.

The V call is TRBV5-5, the J call TRBJ2-1; D tentatively fits TRBD1 or TRBD2 (5 bases each). CDR3 length: 13 residues. Germline CDR1 reads SGHKS; CDR2 reads YYEKEE (reference sequence). Trimming removed 4 bases from V and 3 bases from J, with 8 bases in between. The CDR3 nucleotides read TGTGCCAGCAGCGGGACCTACTACAATGAGCAGTTCTTC. Its translation is CASSGTYYNEQFF. Using reference TRBV5-5 and TRBJ2-1 for the parts outside the CDR3, the full variable domain is DAGVTQSPTHLIKTRGQQVTLRCSPISGHKSVSWYQQVLGQGPQFIFQYYEKEERGRGNFPDRFSARQFPNYSSELNVNALLLGDSALYLCASSGTYYNEQFFGPGTRLTVL.

The gene calls are TRBV5-4 and TRBJ1-1, with a weak D call TRBD1 (5 bases). The germline CDR1 and CDR2 sequences are SGHNT and YYREEE (reference sequence). This CDR3 is built from 14 residues. The V gene lost 0 bases and the J gene lost 1 base, with 7 bases spanning the gap. CDR3 residues: CASSLGQKNTEAFF. In DNA, the CDR3 is TGTGCCAGCAGCTTGGGACAGAAGAACACTGAAGCTTTCTTT.

CDR3 in DNA: TGTGCCAGCAGCGTCTTAGCGGGGGCCTTCAGGGAGACCCAGTACTTC. It yields the protein CASSVLAGAFRETQYF. The chain carries TRBV9 and TRBJ2-5, with 9 nucleotides matching TRBD2. The CDR3 has 16 amino acids. Germline CDR1 reads SGDLS; CDR2 reads YYNGEE. Unmatched junction bases numbered 10, after V lost 2 bases and J lost 5 bases.

The J gene is TRBJ2-7, the V gene TRBV5-1, with D unresolved. The CDR3 extends over 12 amino acids. CDR1 and CDR2 from the germline V gene are SGHRS and YFSETQ. With 5 bases removed from V and 5 bases from J, the gap between germline ends came to 11 bases. In DNA form, the CDR3 reads TGCGCCAGCAGACTGACGTCCCACGAGCAGTACTTC. Its translation: CASRLTSHEQYF.

J is TRBJ1-6 and V is TRBV5-1, with 7 positions matching TRBD1. This CDR3 contains 16 residues. J gave up 7 bases and V 0 bases, and 7 bases lay outside the gene matches. Germline V lookup: CDR1 SGHRS, CDR2 YFSETQ. CDR3 DNA: TGCGCCAGCAGCTTGGGGTCTGGGACAGCAAATTCACCCCTCCACTTT. Its translation: CASSLGSGTANSPLHF.

V is TRBV2 and J is TRBJ2-7; 9 bases agree with TRBD1. The ends lost 7 bases at V and 1 base at J; junction bases unmatched: 17. Germline CDR1 and CDR2: SNHLY and FYNNEI. CDR3 size: 18 residues. Written as DNA, the CDR3 is TGTGCCAGCAAGACCGGGACAGGGTCGTGGCGAGGTTCCTACGAGCAGTACTTC. Protein sequence: CASKTGTGSWRGSYEQYF.

This chain uses TRBV7-9 with TRBJ1-1; no clear D gene. Germline V lookup: CDR1 SEHNR, CDR2 FQNEAQ (reference sequence). This CDR3 spans 14 amino acids. Trimming removed 1 base at V and 1 base at J, with 7 bases between. CDR3 in DNA: TGTGCCAGCAGCTTAGGGGCCGCGAACACTGAAGCTTTCTTT. As protein: CASSLGAANTEAFF.

V is TRBV7-3 and J is TRBJ1-2; 7 bases align to TRBD1. J gave up 1 base and V 5 bases, and 7 bases lay outside the gene matches. The CDR3 is 15 amino acids. CDR1 and CDR2 from the germline V gene are SGHTA and FQGTGA. The CDR3 nucleotides are TGTGCCAGCAGCCCGGACAGGAACGTTAACTATGGCTACACCTTC. This sequence encodes CASSPDRNVNYGYTF.

The chain combines TRBV10-3 with TRBJ1-1; D is unclear. Germline-derived CDR1 and CDR2 are ENHRY and SYGVKD. The CDR3 loop spans 14 amino acids. Trimming removed 8 bases from V and 3 bases from J, with 16 bases in between. CDR3 region: CAIARPSRDTEAFF. The CDR3 DNA follows: TGTGCCATCGCCAGACCTTCGAGGGACACTGAAGCTTTCTTT.